These 9 T cell receptor beta chains were all obtained from the same sample, sequenced in a study of spatial heterogeneity in lung cancer. Notes on the study in general: Tumors with more nonsynonymous mutations had more expanded intratumoral alpha and beta TCRs.

These receptors have no known antigen. TCRdb re-called the 5' RACE reads through MiXCR, storing one row per CDR3 protein. Among around 21,000 distinct CDR3 sequences listed, roughly 3% were seen once. Regarding time point: sample taken at primary tumor resection. The sequenced sample was lung tumor tissue, obtained at surgery. The receptors come from a male donor with early-stage non-small cell lung cancer.

This clonotype was detected many times. The chain has TRBV19 and TRBJ1-2, with 8 bases lining up with TRBD1. This CDR3 contains 12 residues. J lost 8 bases, V lost 7 bases, and 6 bases had no gene match. Germline CDR1 and CDR2: LNHDA and SQIVND (reference sequence). The CDR3 protein is CASTSGGLGYTF. CDR3 nucleotide sequence: TGTGCCAGTACCTCAGGGGGCCTAGGCTACACCTTC.

This clonotype has just a few counts. This CDR3 is CAWSLTGDTGELFF. CDR3 bases: TGTGCCTGGAGTCTGACAGGAGACACCGGGGAGCTGTTTTTT. The genes are TRBV30 and TRBJ2-2; tentative D call: TRBD1 (6 bases). This CDR3 has 14 amino acids. Trimming took 2 bases from V and 3 from J, leaving 10 bases between them. Germline CDR1 and CDR2: GTSNPN and SVGIG (reference sequence).

This clonotype was recorded many times. The chain joins TRBV7-8 to TRBJ2-7, with D unresolved. Trimming took off 5 bases at V and 4 bases at J, with 9 bases between the two ends. Per germline, CDR1 SGHVS and CDR2 FQNEAQ. The CDR3 totals 12 residues. The CDR3 is CASSQPGYEQYF. CDR3 nucleotides: TGTGCCAGCAGCCAGCCCGGATACGAGCAGTACTTC.

This clonotype has at least ten counts. V and J are TRBV12-3 or TRBV12-4 and TRBJ1-6; 7 bases are shared with TRBD1. This CDR3 spans 13 amino acids. Losses at the gene ends were 6 bases for V and 6 bases for J; bases not matched to a gene: 2. The CDR3 sequence is CASRTGSNSPLHF. CDR3 nucleotide sequence: TGTGCCAGCAGGACAGGGAGTAATTCACCCCTCCACTTT.

In this sample, this clonotype is medium-sized. The rearrangement links TRBV2 to TRBJ2-2; D could derive from TRBD1 or TRBD2 (5 bases each). The CDR3 length is 15 residues. Trimming took 7 bases from V and 0 from J, leaving 12 bases between them. CDR1 and CDR2 from the germline V gene are SNHLY and FYNNEI. DNA of the CDR3: TGTGCCAGCAACGACGGGACGGCGAACACCGGGGAGCTGTTTTTT. It yields the protein CASNDGTANTGELFF.

This clonotype has a count of ten or more. V and J are TRBV9 and TRBJ2-7; 7 bases align to TRBD1. This CDR3 is built from 13 residues. V was clipped by 3 bases and J by 5 bases; unmatched bases: 5. Germline V gives CDR1 SGDLS, CDR2 YYNGEE. The CDR3 protein is CASSAMTGNEQYF. The DNA of the CDR3 is TGTGCCAGCAGCGCGATGACAGGGAACGAGCAGTACTTC.

This clonotype was counted ten times or more. The genes are TRBV7-2 and TRBJ2-5, with 10 nucleotides matching TRBD2. The germline gives CDR1 SGHTA, CDR2 FQGNSA. The CDR3 has 20 amino acids. V trimming: 4 bases; J trimming: 9 bases; junction bases outside the gene matches: 26. The CDR3 DNA follows: TGTGCCAGCAGCTCAGAGACGGCTAGCGGGAGATGGGCGATTCCCCCGGCCCAGTACTTC. Translation: CASSSETASGRWAIPPAQYF.

This clonotype was seen ten or more times. This rearrangement joins TRBV20-1 to TRBJ2-7; TRBD2 matches at 8 bases. CDR3 size: 15 residues. Germline loops: CDR1 DFQATT, CDR2 SNEGSKA (reference sequence). V trimming: 4 bases; J trimming: 3 bases; junction bases outside the gene matches: 11. The CDR3 nucleotides read TGCAGTGCTAACCCCGGCACTAGCGGTTACTACGAGCAGTACTTC. It encodes CSANPGTSGYYEQYF.

This clonotype appeared many times. The gene calls are TRBV6-5 and TRBJ1-6; a possible D gene is TRBD1 (5 bases). CDR3 size: 16 residues. The V end lost 4 bases, the J end lost 7 bases, and 17 bases lay between the germline ends. Germline V gene lookup returns CDR1 MNHEY and CDR2 SVGAGI. CDR3 sequence (DNA): TGTGCCAGCAGTTCGATGGATGGGACGGAAAATTCACCCCTCCACTTT. This codes for CASSSMDGTENSPLHF.